This T cell receptor beta chain appears in the sequencing data of a study of CXCR3-negative and CXCR3-positive naive CD8 T cells. UMI-labeled 5' RACE yielded the TRB cDNA libraries. Reprocessing the 5' RACE reads, TCRdb reports a single entry for every CDR3 protein and omits DNA. The sample totals approximately 74,000 distinct CDR3 sequences. The CDR3 loop spans 17 amino acids. From germline, CDR1 is LNHNV and CDR2 YYDKDF (reference sequence). This receptor was obtained from a human donor in good health. Some clones in this sample may be carry-over from other donors' samples. Sequenced material: naive CXCR3- CD8+ T cells from blood. Subset reported: CD45RO-CCR7+CD27+CD95- naive CD8+ T cells lacking CXCR3 (TNR3-). The chain combines TRBV15 with TRBJ2-1; TCRdb calls TRBD1, which cannot be checked without DNA. The CDR3 region is CATSSSETGGIYNEQFF.